The text below deals with one T cell receptor beta chain. Per the study methods: The authors estimated nucleated cell counts from reference gene primer amplification. TCRdb keeps only in-frame clones here, not all; method: immunoSEQ multiplex PCR. The V and J calls and clone size are taken from that table; D and trimming were inferred from the DNA. This sample yields 120,000 to 150,000 clones, of which approximately 90% are seen a single time; approximately 3% belongs to the top ten. These data belong to a study of blood T cell repertoires in COVID-19. Sequences were obtained from peripheral blood. This TCR derives from a woman aged 55-70 years with active COVID-19.

CDR3: CASSLPGTGGNSPLHF. CDR3 nucleotides: TGTGCCAGCAGCTTGCCAGGGACAGGGGGTAATTCACCCCTCCACTTT. The V and J genes are TRBV5-8 and TRBJ1-6; 11 positions agree with TRBD1. Unmatched junction bases numbered 3, after V lost 1 base and J lost 6 bases. The CDR3 consists of 16 residues. From germline, CDR1 is SGHTS and CDR2 YDEGEE.